This T cell receptor beta chain was documented in a study of shared clonotypes between healthy human individuals (dated by TCRdb to the early 2020s). Study-wide context: The cohort included three men and a couple of women between 18 and 49 years of age. For each donor, CD4 naive and CD4 memory were each given three plates, CD8 naive was given two plates, and CD8 memory was given one plate. Different laboratories and diverse techniques were used to prepare libraries and sequence TCR repertoires, to increase sequencing depth and limit assay-specific biases. Blood TCR repertoires of a handful of healthy adults were deeply sequenced to estimate repertoire size and the extent of clonotype sharing between individuals. Leukapheresis yielded between about 0.8 and 8.9 billion PBMCs per donor.

From a lookup of the germline V gene, CDR1 and CDR2 are MDHEN and SYDVKM. Trimming removed 4 bases from V and 3 bases from J, leaving 10 bases between the germline ends. The CDR3 holds 13 amino acids from the cysteine to the phenylalanine. The entry retains the CDR3 DNA only, 39 bases that are in frame from base 1. TCR CDR3 regions were amplified from genomic DNA by multiplex PCR using the deep immunoSEQ assay. For each cell subset, the extracted genomic DNA was distributed evenly across all wells of several immunoSEQ 96-well plates, and each plate served as one replicate. Each replicate PCR for sorted subsets received 150 to 250 ng genomic DNA, equal to about 30,000 T cell genomes. Purified libraries were measured with a Qubit 3.0 fluorometer, size-checked on a Bioanalyzer 2100, and measured again with the KAPA Library Quantification kit. Each immunoSEQ 96-well plate was sequenced on its own single-read 150-cycle Illumina NextSeq 550 flow cell. For the original study's pipeline: The immunoSEQ output contained only junctional sequences without quality scores, so filtering could not match that applied to full-length reads. Sequences were annotated with PyIR, a Python wrapper for IgBLAST v1.9, and V/J genes and CDR3 were assigned using IMGT germline references. Any read was removed if the V/J assignment was weak (E-value above 1e-6), the CDR3 was missing, or the read contained stop codons, out-of-frame junctions, or ambiguous translated residues. A V3J clonotype was defined by an identical inferred V gene, J gene, and CDR3 amino acid sequence. Percentage overlap between repertoires was calculated by dividing the number of shared unique clonotypes by the size of the smaller repertoire. Repertoire richness was assessed with RTK rarefaction, the Chao1 estimator, and Recon v2.1 estimates of unobserved clonotypes. For all TCRbeta clonotypes obtained by the gDNA method from a few donors, generation probabilities were computed with OLGA. TCRdb mirrors the immuneACCESS table, restricted to in-frame sequences. Some clones are absent from its copies; in checked studies, under half trace to an unresolved V gene, and the reason for the others is unknown. The V and J calls and clone size were taken over from that table, and D and trimming were inferred from the DNA. The sample has some 2.1 million clones on record, 93% of them singletons. The top ten hold approximately 1.6% of the sample.

Results and caveats for the whole study, not just this receptor: Because the study included a small number of donors, the genetic and exposure-history diversity represented was limited. Higher generation probabilities were observed for clonotypes shared by all four sorted-subset donors than for non-shared clonotypes. Estimated clonotype richness was generally larger for naive than for memory subsets. Rarefaction of sorted-subset datasets indicated incomplete sequencing despite the large sequencing depth. Based on pairwise subsampling, the degree of clonotype sharing among donors was expected to be affected by sequencing depth. Sampling was restricted to blood, and TCR repertoires in tissue are likely to differ from TCR repertoires in blood. About 5% of naive CD4, 3.5% of naive CD8, roughly 2.4% of memory CD4, and 0.4% of memory CD8 clonotypes were shared across a few donors.

Points on this clone: Its specific antigen is unknown. No base qualities exist here, and no much larger clone lies one base off it. Different DNA sequences within this sample yield the same CDR3.

CD8 naive samples were CD45RO-negative cells positively selected for CCR7, giving a CD45RA+CCR7+ population that excluded TemRA cells. The donors were healthy, HIV-negative adults with no recently reported acute infections or vaccinations. Only Caucasian adults living in Nashville, Tennessee, USA were represented among the donors. Blood was collected by leukapheresis, and PBMCs were isolated by Ficoll-Histopaque density gradient centrifugation and then cryopreserved in liquid nitrogen vapor phase. Analytical flow cytometry was used to check the purity and quantity of every magnetically sorted T cell population. Each sorted fraction had its genomic DNA isolated and then quantified by UV absorbance on a Nanodrop 2000c.

This sequence was found in a man younger than 30 in good health. Some clones in this sample may be carry-over from other donors' samples. The chain joins TRBV28 to TRBJ2-7; the D gene may be TRBD1 or TRBD2, since each aligns over 7 bases. The source material was naive CD8+ T cells from PBMCs. What this sample's cell subset or site label stands for: CD45RA+CCR7+. The CDR3 here reads CASSSRGGYEQYF. The sequenced DNA: TGTGCCAGCAGTTCCAGGGGGGGCTACGAGCAGTACTTC.